The T cell receptor (beta chain) described here comes from a study of cytomegalovirus exposure and HLA in healthy donors. There are 13 residues in the CDR3. Germline CDR1 SGHKS, CDR2 YYEKEE (reference sequence). V was shortened by 0 bases and J by 10 bases, with 10 bases between the two germline ends. The donors were members of the roughly 120-subject validation cohort (separate from the approximately 670-subject first cohort). The protocol was immunoSEQ multiplex PCR, while the TCRdb copy is restricted to in-frame clones and leaves out a portion. The sample records fewer than 75,000 clones, around 94% being singletons.

This TCR derives from a woman aged 18-29 years in good health and CMV-seropositive. The J gene is TRBJ2-2, the V gene TRBV5-5; D remains unclear. The sequenced sample was PBMCs. The CDR3 coding sequence is TGTGCCAGCAGCTTGGCATCACAGTCGGAGCTGTTTTTT. This sequence encodes CASSLASQSELFF.